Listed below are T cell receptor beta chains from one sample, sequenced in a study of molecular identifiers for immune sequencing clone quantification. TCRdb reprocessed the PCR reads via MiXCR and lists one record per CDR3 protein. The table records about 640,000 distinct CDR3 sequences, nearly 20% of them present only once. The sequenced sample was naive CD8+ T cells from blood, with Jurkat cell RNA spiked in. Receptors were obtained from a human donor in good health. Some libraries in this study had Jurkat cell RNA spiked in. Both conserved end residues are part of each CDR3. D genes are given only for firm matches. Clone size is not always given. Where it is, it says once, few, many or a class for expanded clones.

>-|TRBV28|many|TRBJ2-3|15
CASSWTGTATDTQYF
TGTGCCAGCAGTTGGACGGGCACCGCAACAGATACGCAGTATTTT
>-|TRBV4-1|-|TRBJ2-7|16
CASSQVGASASYEQYF
TGCGCCAGCAGCCAAGTAGGGGCTAGCGCGTCCTACGAGCAGTACTTC
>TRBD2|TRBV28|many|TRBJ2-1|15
CASSFRGLAANEQFF
TGTGCCAGCAGTTTCCGTGGACTAGCAGCAAATGAGCAGTTCTTC
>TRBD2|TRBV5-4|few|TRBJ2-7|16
CASSLVGGAFSYEQYF
TGTGCCAGCAGCCTCGTGGGAGGGGCGTTCTCCTACGAGCAGTACTTC
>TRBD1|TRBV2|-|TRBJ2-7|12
CASRGTGFEQYF
TGTGCCAGCAGGGGGACAGGGTTCGAGCAGTACTTC
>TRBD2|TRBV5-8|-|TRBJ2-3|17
CASSLAASGPGTDTQYF
TGTGCCAGCAGCTTGGCGGCTAGCGGTCCCGGTACAGATACGCAGTATTTT
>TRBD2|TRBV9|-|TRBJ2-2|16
CASSHGSGSYAGELFF
TGTGCCAGCAGTCACGGAAGCGGGAGCTACGCCGGGGAGCTGTTTTTT
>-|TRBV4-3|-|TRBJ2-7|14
CASSPTQGTYEQYF
TGCGCCAGCAGCCCGACGCAGGGAACCTACGAGCAGTACTTC
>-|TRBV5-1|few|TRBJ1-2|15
CASTVGRGRDYGYTF
TGCGCCAGCACCGTCGGAAGGGGAAGAGACTATGGCTACACCTTC
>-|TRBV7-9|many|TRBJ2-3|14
CASSLMPGRNTQYF
TGTGCCAGCAGCCTAATGCCAGGCCGTAATACGCAGTATTTT
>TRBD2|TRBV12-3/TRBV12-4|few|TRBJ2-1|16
CASSPEGAGGPGEQFF
TGTGCCAGCAGTCCCGAAGGAGCGGGAGGGCCCGGTGAGCAGTTCTTC
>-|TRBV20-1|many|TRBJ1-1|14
CSARDLRTNTEAFF
TGCAGTGCTAGAGATTTGAGGACGAACACTGAAGCTTTCTTT
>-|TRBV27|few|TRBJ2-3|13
CASSPLRMDTQYF
TGTGCCAGCAGTCCCCTCCGTATGGATACGCAGTATTTT
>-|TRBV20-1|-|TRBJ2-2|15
CSASTGGTYTGELFF
TGCAGTGCTAGTACCGGCGGGACCTACACCGGGGAGCTGTTTTTT
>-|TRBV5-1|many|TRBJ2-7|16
CASSLSAGRLTYEQYF
TGCGCCAGCAGCTTGTCGGCAGGGAGATTAACCTACGAGCAGTACTTC
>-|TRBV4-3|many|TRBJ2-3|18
CASSQDLLRGGPGDTQYF
TGCGCCAGCAGCCAAGATCTTCTCCGGGGTGGCCCGGGAGATACGCAGTATTTT
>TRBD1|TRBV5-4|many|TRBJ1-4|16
CASSTGQGRANEKLFF
TGTGCCAGCAGCACGGGACAGGGGCGGGCTAATGAAAAACTGTTTTTT
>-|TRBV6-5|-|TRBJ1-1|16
CASSYSGQHAGTEAFF
TGTGCCAGCAGTTACTCTGGACAGCATGCCGGCACTGAAGCTTTCTTT
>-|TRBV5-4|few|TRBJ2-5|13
CASSPDGKETQYF
TGTGCCAGCAGCCCGGACGGTAAAGAGACCCAGTACTTC
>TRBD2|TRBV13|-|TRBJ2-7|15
CASSLRASGKDEQYF
TGTGCCAGCAGCTTAAGGGCTAGCGGGAAGGACGAGCAGTACTTC
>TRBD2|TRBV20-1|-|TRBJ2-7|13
CSAGGTSTHEQYF
TGCAGTGCTGGCGGGACTAGCACGCACGAGCAGTACTTC
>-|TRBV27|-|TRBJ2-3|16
CASSLMAASPTDTQYF
TGTGCCAGCAGTTTAATGGCGGCAAGCCCCACAGATACGCAGTATTTT
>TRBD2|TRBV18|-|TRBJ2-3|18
CASSPPKIAGVNADTQYF
TGTGCCAGCTCACCCCCTAAAATAGCGGGGGTGAACGCAGATACGCAGTATTTT
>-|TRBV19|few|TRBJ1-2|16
CASSIRKTDPNYGYTF
TGTGCCAGTAGTATAAGGAAAACGGACCCTAACTATGGCTACACCTTC
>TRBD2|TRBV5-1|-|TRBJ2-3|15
CASSLSGGPVDTQYF
TGCGCCAGCAGCTTGTCGGGGGGGCCGGTAGATACGCAGTATTTT
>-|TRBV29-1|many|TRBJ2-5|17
CSVEDGAEQGSYETQYF
TGCAGCGTTGAAGATGGGGCCGAGCAGGGTAGTTATGAGACCCAGTACTTC
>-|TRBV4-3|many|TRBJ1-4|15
CASSHSTGQHEKLFF
TGCGCCAGCAGCCACTCGACAGGACAGCATGAAAAACTGTTTTTT
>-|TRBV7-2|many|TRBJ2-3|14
CASSLGLNTDTQYF
TGTGCCAGCAGCTTAGGTCTAAACACAGATACGCAGTATTTT
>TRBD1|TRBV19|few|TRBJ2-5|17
CASSIGLDRGIQETQYF
TGTGCCAGTAGTATAGGACTGGACAGGGGGATCCAAGAGACCCAGTACTTC
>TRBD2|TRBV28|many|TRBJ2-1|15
CASSPAGAVYNEQFF
TGTGCCAGCTCTCCCGCGGGAGCGGTCTACAATGAGCAGTTCTTC
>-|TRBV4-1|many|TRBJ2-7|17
CASSQVRAGGALYEQYF
TGCGCCAGCAGCCAAGTTCGTGCGGGCGGGGCCCTTTACGAGCAGTACTTC
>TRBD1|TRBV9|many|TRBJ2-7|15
CASSAGGDPTYEQYF
TGTGCCAGCAGCGCAGGGGGCGACCCTACCTACGAGCAGTACTTC
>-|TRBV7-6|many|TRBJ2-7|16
CASSPRRNAFGAEQYF
TGTGCCAGCAGCCCCCGCCGGAATGCGTTTGGGGCCGAGCAGTACTTC
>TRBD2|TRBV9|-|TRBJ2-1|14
CASSGEGGFNEQFF
TGTGCCAGCAGCGGGGAGGGCGGGTTCAATGAGCAGTTCTTC
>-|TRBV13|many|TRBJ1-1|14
CASSLGDSVTEAFF
TGTGCCAGCAGCTTAGGCGACAGTGTCACTGAAGCTTTCTTT
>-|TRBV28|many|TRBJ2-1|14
CASSPSAVNNEQFF
TGTGCCAGCAGTCCCTCGGCAGTGAACAATGAGCAGTTCTTC
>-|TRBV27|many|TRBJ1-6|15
CASSLSPASYSPLHF
TGTGCCAGCAGTTTATCCCCAGCAAGCTATTCACCCCTCCACTTT
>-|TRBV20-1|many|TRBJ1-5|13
CSAMAGFGQPQHF
TGCAGTGCTATGGCAGGGTTCGGTCAGCCCCAGCATTTT
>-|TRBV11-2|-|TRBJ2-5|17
CASSLVAWGAYQETQYF
TGTGCCAGCAGCTTGGTCGCGTGGGGAGCCTACCAAGAGACCCAGTACTTC
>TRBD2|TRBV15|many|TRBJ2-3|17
CATSRLGLAGYTDTQYF
TGTGCCACCAGCAGGTTGGGACTAGCGGGGTACACAGATACGCAGTATTTT
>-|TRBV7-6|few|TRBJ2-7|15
CASSLETGSGYEQYF
TGTGCCAGCAGCTTAGAGACTGGCAGTGGATACGAGCAGTACTTC